A selection of T cell receptor beta chains follows, all from one sample in a study of long-term antiretroviral therapy in people with HIV. Generated by immunoSEQ multiplex PCR, the TCRdb table keeps only in-frame clones and is missing some. The data contain 25,000 or so clones, around 80% of them singletons. The sample consisted of unsorted PBMCs, taken 1.5 years before starting antiretroviral therapy. The source of these receptors is a man between 18 and 35 years old with HIV. Each CDR3 is given with its conserved first and last residue. Fields, in order: J gene, V gene, CDR3 length, D gene, clone size, CDR3 protein, CDR3 DNA. A D gene is named only where the DNA matches it firmly. Clone sizes are given selectively: once, few, many, or a class where the clone is expanded.

J: TRBJ1-1; V: TRBV19; length: 13; D: NA; size: NA; CDR3: CASMGDMNTEAFF; DNA: TGTGCCAGTATGGGGGATATGAACACTGAAGCTTTCTTT
J: TRBJ2-2; V: TRBV6-5; length: 15; D: TRBD1; size: NA; CDR3: CASSLTGMRTGELFF; DNA: TGTGCCAGCAGCTTGACAGGGATGAGAACCGGGGAGCTGTTTTTT
J: TRBJ1-2; V: TRBV10-3; length: 14; D: NA; size: few; CDR3: CAISDMGEGNGYTF; DNA: TGTGCCATCAGTGATATGGGGGAGGGAAACGGCTACACCTTC
J: TRBJ2-2; V: TRBV6-6; length: 15; D: NA; size: NA; CDR3: CASSVRGLWTGELFF; DNA: TGTGCCAGCAGCGTCAGGGGCTTGTGGACCGGGGAGCTGTTTTTT
J: TRBJ1-2; V: TRBV28; length: 14; D: NA; size: NA; CDR3: CASSLTGQAYGYTF; DNA: TGTGCCAGCAGTCTTACAGGGCAGGCCTATGGCTACACCTTC
J: TRBJ2-3; V: TRBV27; length: 14; D: NA; size: once; CDR3: CASSFSLREDTQYF; DNA: TGTGCCAGCAGTTTTTCGCTCAGGGAGGATACGCAGTATTTT
J: TRBJ1-5; V: TRBV7-2; length: 13; D: NA; size: NA; CDR3: CASSQGHLREVHF; DNA: TGTGCCAGCAGCCAGGGACATTTACGAGAGGTACATTTT
J: TRBJ1-3; V: TRBV10-3; length: 13; D: NA; size: NA; CDR3: CAIFEGSGNTIYF; DNA: TGTGCCATCTTTGAGGGGTCTGGAAACACCATATATTTT
J: TRBJ1-5; V: TRBV10-3; length: 15; D: NA; size: NA; CDR3: CAISEEGDNNQPQHF; DNA: TGTGCCATCAGTGAAGAGGGGGACAACAATCAGCCCCAGCATTTT
J: TRBJ1-2; V: TRBV7-9; length: 17; D: TRBD1; size: NA; CDR3: CASRPKGTGFFPLGYTF; DNA: TGTGCCAGCAGGCCAAAGGGGACAGGGTTTTTCCCACTCGGCTACACCTTC
J: TRBJ2-7; V: TRBV11-1; length: 13; D: NA; size: NA; CDR3: CASSVTGTYEQYF; DNA: TGTGCCAGCAGCGTGACAGGAACCTACGAGCAGTACTTC
J: TRBJ2-5; V: TRBV28; length: 15; D: NA; size: NA; CDR3: CASSLGGLKQETQYF; DNA: TGTGCCAGCAGTTTGGGGGGACTGAAACAAGAGACCCAGTACTTC
J: TRBJ2-1; V: TRBV4-1; length: 11; D: NA; size: NA; CDR3: CASSTWGEQFF; DNA: TGCGCCAGCAGCACCTGGGGTGAGCAGTTCTTC
J: TRBJ2-1; V: TRBV9; length: 15; D: TRBD2; size: once; CDR3: CASSVPSAGVNEQFF; DNA: TGTGCCAGCAGCGTACCCAGCGCGGGAGTGAATGAGCAGTTCTTC
J: TRBJ2-7; V: TRBV2; length: 14; D: NA; size: NA; CDR3: CASKEGGPAYEQYF; DNA: TGTGCCAGCAAAGAGGGGGGGCCGGCCTACGAGCAGTACTTC
J: TRBJ2-7; V: TRBV5-4; length: 14; D: NA; size: NA; CDR3: CASSLGGSSYEQYF; DNA: TGTGCCAGCAGCTTGGGTGGGAGCTCCTACGAGCAGTACTTC